This T cell receptor (beta chain) was captured in a study of shared clonotypes between healthy human individuals. The data were produced by immunoSEQ multiplex PCR, yet TCRdb's version contains in-frame clones alone and is incomplete. This table holds about 490,000 clones, about three quarters found once. The CDR3 is 15 amino acids. Germline V gene sequence: CDR1 MDHEN, CDR2 SYDVKM. Trimming cost V 5 bases and J 4 bases; bases outside gene matches: 10. The sample comprised PBMCs. The sequence was collected from a woman in her 40s in good health. Some clones in this sample may be carry-over from other donors' samples. The V gene is TRBV28, the J gene TRBJ1-2, with 7 bases aligning to TRBD1. This CDR3 reads CASSLRDRDLYGYTF. Written as DNA, the CDR3 is TGTGCCAGCAGTCTCCGGGACAGAGACCTCTATGGCTACACCTTC.